This T cell receptor (beta chain) was sequenced in a study of blood T cell repertoires in COVID-19. In the study overall: Sites across the United States, Italy and Spain contributed samples from acute and convalescent COVID-19.

The assay was immunoSEQ multiplex PCR, and TCRdb's table has in-frame clones only and misses some. The sample holds hundreds of thousands of clones, approximately 86% seen once. It was during active infection that Seattle patients were enrolled and then longitudinally followed. This clone was observed a few times. Trimming took 5 bases from V and 10 from J, leaving 20 bases between them. Germline-derived CDR1 and CDR2 are KGHDR and SFDVKD. The CDR3 has 15 residues. This rearrangement joins TRBV24-1 to TRBJ1-5, with D possibly matching TRBD1 (5 bases). Sequenced: peripheral blood. This receptor was identified in a woman between 65 and 79 years old with COVID-19, enrolled during active disease. In nucleotides, the CDR3 is TGTGCCACCAGTGCTACCGGGACTGACTTGGCACCCCAGCATTTT. The encoded protein is CATSATGTDLAPQHF.